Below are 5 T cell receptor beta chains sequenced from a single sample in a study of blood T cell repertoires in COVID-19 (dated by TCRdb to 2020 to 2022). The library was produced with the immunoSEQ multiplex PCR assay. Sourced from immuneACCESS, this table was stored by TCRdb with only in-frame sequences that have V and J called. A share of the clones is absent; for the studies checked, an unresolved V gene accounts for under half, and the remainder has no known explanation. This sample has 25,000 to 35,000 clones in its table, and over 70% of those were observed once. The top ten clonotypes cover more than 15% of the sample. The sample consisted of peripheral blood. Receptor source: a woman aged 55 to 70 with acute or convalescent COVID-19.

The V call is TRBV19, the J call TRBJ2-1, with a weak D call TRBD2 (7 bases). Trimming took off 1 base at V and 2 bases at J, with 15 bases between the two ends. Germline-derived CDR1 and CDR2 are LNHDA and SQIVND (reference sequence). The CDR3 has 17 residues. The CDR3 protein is CASSIAGRGAPYNEQFF. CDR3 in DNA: TGTGCCAGTAGTATAGCGGGGAGGGGGGCCCCCTACAATGAGCAGTTCTTC.

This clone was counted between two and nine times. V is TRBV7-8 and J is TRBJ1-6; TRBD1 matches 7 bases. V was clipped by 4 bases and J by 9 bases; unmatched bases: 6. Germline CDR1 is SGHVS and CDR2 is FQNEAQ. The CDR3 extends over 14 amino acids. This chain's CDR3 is CASSSTGMGSPLHF. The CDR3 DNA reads TGTGCCAGCAGCTCGACAGGGATGGGTTCACCCCTCCACTTT.

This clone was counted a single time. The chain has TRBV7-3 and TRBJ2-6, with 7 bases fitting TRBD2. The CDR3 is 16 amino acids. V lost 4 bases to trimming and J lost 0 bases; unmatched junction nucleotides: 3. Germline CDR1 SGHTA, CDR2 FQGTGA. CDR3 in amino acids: CASSSSGGSGANVLTF. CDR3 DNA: TGTGCCAGCAGCTCCTCGGGGGGCTCTGGGGCCAACGTCCTGACTTTC.

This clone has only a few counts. DNA for the CDR3: TGTGCCAGCAGCTTCGACAGGGTGAACACTGAAGCTTTCTTT. This encodes CASSFDRVNTEAFF. The rearrangement uses TRBV11-2 and TRBJ1-1; the match to TRBD1 covers 7 bases. Germline assignment: CDR1 SGHAT and CDR2 FQNNGV. J lost 0 bases, V lost 3 bases, and 1 base had no gene match. The CDR3 length is 14 residues.

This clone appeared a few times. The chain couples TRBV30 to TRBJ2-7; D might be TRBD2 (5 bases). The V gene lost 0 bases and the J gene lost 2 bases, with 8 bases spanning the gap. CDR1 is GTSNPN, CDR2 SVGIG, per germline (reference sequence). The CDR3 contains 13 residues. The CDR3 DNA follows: TGTGCCTGGAGTGTACTCGGGACCTACGAGCAGTACTTC. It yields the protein CAWSVLGTYEQYF. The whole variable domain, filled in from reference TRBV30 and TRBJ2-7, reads SQTIHQWPATLVQPVGSPLSLECTVEGTSNPNLYWYRQAAGRGLQLLFYSVGIGQISSEVPQNLSASRPQDRQFILSSKKLLLSDSGFYLCAWSVLGTYEQYFGPGTRLTVT.